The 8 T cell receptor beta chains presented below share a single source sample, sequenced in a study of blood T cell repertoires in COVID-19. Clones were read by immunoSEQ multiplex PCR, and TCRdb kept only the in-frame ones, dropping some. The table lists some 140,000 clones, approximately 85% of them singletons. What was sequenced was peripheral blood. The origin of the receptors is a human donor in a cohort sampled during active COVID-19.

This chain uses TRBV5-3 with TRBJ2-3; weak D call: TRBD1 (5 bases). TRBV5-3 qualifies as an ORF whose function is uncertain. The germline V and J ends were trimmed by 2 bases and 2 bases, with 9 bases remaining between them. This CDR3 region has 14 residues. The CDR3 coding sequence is TGTGCCAGAAGCTTAATCAGGGTCACAGATACGCAGTATTTT. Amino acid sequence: CARSLIRVTDTQYF.

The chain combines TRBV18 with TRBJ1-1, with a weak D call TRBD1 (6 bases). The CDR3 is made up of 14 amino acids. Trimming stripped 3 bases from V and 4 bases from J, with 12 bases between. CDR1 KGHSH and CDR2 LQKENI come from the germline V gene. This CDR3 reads CASSPGGGSTEAFF. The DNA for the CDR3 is TGTGCCAGCTCACCCGGGGGCGGGAGCACTGAAGCTTTCTTT.

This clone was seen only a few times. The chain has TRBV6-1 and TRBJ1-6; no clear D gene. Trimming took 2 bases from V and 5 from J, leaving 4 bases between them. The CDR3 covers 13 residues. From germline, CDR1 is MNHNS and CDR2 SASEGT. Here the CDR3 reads CASSEQDNSPLHF. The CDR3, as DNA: TGTGCCAGCAGTGAACAGGATAATTCACCCCTCCACTTT.

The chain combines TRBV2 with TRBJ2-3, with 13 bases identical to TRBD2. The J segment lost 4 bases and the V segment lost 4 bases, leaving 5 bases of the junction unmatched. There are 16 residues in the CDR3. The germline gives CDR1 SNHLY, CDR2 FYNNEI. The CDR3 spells CASSVSTSGGSDTQYF. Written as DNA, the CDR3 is TGTGCCAGCAGTGTCTCGACTAGCGGGGGGTCAGATACGCAGTATTTT.

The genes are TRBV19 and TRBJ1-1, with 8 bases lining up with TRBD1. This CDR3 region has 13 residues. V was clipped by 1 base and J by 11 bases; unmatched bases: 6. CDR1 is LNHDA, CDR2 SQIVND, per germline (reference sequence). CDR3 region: CASSIAGGGLAFF. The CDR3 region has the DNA TGTGCCAGTAGTATAGCAGGGGGCGGTCTTGCTTTCTTT.

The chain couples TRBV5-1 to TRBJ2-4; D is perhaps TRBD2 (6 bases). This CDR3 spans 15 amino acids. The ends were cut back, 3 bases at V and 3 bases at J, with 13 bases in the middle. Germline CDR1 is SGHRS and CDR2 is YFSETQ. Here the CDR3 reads CASSSRGGGKNIQYF. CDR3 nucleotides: TGCGCCAGCAGCTCTAGGGGAGGCGGCAAAAACATTCAGTACTTC.

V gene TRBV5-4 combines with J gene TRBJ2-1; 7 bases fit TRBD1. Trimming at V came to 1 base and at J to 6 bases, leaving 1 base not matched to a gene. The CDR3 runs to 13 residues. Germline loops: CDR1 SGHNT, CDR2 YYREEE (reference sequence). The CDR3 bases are TGTGCCAGCAGCTTGAGGGGGCCCAATGAGCAGTTCTTC. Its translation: CASSLRGPNEQFF. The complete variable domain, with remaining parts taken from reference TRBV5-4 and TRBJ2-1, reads ETGVTQSPTHLIKTRGQQVTLRCSSQSGHNTVSWYQQALGQGPQFIFQYYREEENGRGNFPPRFSGLQFPNYSSELNVNALELDDSALYLCASSLRGPNEQFFGPGTRLTVL.

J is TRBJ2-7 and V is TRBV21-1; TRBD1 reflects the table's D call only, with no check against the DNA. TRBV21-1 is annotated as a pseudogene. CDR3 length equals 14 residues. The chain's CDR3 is CASSNWTGSYEQYV. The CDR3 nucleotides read TGTGCCAGCAGCAACTGGACAGGGTCCTACGAGCAGTACGTC.